This TCR beta chain derives from a study of cytomegalovirus exposure and HLA in healthy donors. With 0 bases clipped from V and 7 bases from J, the junction kept 9 bases outside the gene matches. The germline gives CDR1 SGHRS, CDR2 YFSETQ. The CDR3 contains 17 residues. It was with 60 Vbeta and 13 Jbeta primers that the PCR ran. Profiling relied on immunoSEQ multiplex PCR, and the TCRdb table lists in-frame clones only, not all of them. The table lists just over 60,000 clones, approximately 87% of them singletons. Sequenced: PBMCs. The TCR comes from a man younger than 35 in good health and CMV-seronegative. This chain joins TRBV5-1 and TRBJ1-6; 8 nucleotides match TRBD1. Here the CDR3 DNA reads TGCGCCAGCAGCTTGGCCGCAGGACAGGGTTTAAATTCACCCCTCCACTTT. Its protein is CASSLAAGQGLNSPLHF.